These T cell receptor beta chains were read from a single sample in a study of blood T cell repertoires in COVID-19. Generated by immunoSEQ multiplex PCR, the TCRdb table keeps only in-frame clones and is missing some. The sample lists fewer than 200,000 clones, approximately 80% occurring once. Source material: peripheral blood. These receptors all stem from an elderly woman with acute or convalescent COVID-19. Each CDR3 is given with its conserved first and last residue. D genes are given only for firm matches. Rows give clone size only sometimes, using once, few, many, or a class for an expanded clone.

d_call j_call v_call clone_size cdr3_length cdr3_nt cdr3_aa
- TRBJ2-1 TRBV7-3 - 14 TGTGCCAGCAGCGCCGGACAGCACTACAATGAGCAGTTCTTC CASSAGQHYNEQFF
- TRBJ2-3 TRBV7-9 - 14 TGTGCCAGCAGCCCCCACTTATCCACAGATACGCAGTATTTT CASSPHLSTDTQYF
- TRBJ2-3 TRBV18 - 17 TGTGCCAGCTCACCCATAACTCAACGTATTAGCACAGATACGCAGTATTTT CASSPITQRISTDTQYF
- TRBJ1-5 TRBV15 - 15 TGTGCCACCAACAATCTAGGGGCAGAAAATCAGCCCCAGCATTTT CATNNLGAENQPQHF
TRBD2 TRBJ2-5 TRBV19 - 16 TGTGCCAGTAGCCCCGGACTAGCGGGGGCTTGGGAGACCCAGTACTTC CASSPGLAGAWETQYF
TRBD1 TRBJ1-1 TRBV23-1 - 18 TGCGCCAGCACTCTCAAGAGTGACAGGGTGGTCGTGAACACTGAAGCTTTCTTT CASTLKSDRVVVNTEAFF
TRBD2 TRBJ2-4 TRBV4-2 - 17 TGTGCCAGCAGCCCCATGGGGGGGAGCTTAGCCAAAAACATTCAGTACTTC CASSPMGGSLAKNIQYF
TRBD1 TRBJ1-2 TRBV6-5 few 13 TGTGCCAGCAGGAAGGGACAGGGTGAGGGCTACACCTTC CASRKGQGEGYTF
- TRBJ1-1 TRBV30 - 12 TGTGCCTGGAGGTTAACAGGGACTGAAGCTTTCTTT CAWRLTGTEAFF
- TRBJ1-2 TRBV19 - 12 TGTGCCAGTGCCCGGGAGAACTATGGCTACACCTTC CASARENYGYTF
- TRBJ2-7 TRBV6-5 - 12 TGTGCCAGCAGCGCCTATTCCTACGAGCAGTACTTC CASSAYSYEQYF
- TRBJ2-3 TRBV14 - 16 TGTGCCAGCAGCCAAGACAGGGGAGGGGGTCAAGATACGCAGTATTTT CASSQDRGGGQDTQYF
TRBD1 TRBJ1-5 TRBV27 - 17 TGTGCCAGCAGGTCGGACAGGGTTCAATCCGGCAATCAGCCCCAGCATTTT CASRSDRVQSGNQPQHF
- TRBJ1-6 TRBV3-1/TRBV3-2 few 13 TGTGCCAGCAGCCAAGATATCAATTCACCCCTCCACTTT CASSQDINSPLHF
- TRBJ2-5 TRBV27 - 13 TGTGCCAGCAGTTTGGCTTCCTTAGAGACCCAGTACTTC CASSLASLETQYF
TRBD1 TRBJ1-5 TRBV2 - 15 TGTGCCAGCATGGCGGGACAGTATAGCAATCAGCCCCAGCATTTT CASMAGQYSNQPQHF
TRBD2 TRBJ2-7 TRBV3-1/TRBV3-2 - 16 TGTGCCAGCAGCCAAGATCAAGGACTAGCCTCCTACGAGCAGTACTTC CASSQDQGLASYEQYF
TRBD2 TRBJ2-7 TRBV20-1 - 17 TGCAGTGCTAGTCACGCCGGACTAGCGGGGGGTCCCTACGAGCAGTACTTC CSASHAGLAGGPYEQYF
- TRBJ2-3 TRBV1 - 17 TGCACCAGCAGCCAAGATAAGGCTAGCGGACCCACAGATACGCAGTATTTT CTSSQDKASGPTDTQYF
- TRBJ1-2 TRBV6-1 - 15 TGTGCCAGCAGTGAAGATATTTCGCGGCTCTATGGCTACACCTTC CASSEDISRLYGYTF
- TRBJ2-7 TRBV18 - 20 TGTGCCAGCTCACCACCAGATCGGGACTTAATGTCGAAAGTTTCCTACGAGCAGTACTTC CASSPPDRDLMSKVSYEQYF
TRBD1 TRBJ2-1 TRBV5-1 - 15 TGCGCCAGCAGCCACCGGGACAGGGGGAGCAATGAGCAGTTCTTC CASSHRDRGSNEQFF
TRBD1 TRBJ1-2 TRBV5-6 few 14 TGTGCCAGCAGCTTGGCGGGACAGGACTATGGCTACACCTTC CASSLAGQDYGYTF
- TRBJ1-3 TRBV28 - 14 TGTGCCAGCAGTTTACAACAGGCGAGAAACACCATATATTTT CASSLQQARNTIYF
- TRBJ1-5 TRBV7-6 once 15 TGTGCCAGCAGCTTAGCAGGACACAGCGATCAGCCCCAGCATTTT CASSLAGHSDQPQHF
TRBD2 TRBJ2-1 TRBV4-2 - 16 TGTGCCAGCAGCCATCAAGCGGGAGGCTCCTACAATGAGCAGTTCTTC CASSHQAGGSYNEQFF
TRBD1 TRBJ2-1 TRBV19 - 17 TGTGCCAGTAGTAGCACGAGGACAGGGAGATTGTACAATGAGCAGTTCTTC CASSSTRTGRLYNEQFF
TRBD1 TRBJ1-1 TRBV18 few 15 TGTGCCAGCTCACCGTCTGACAGGGGGCATACTGAAGCTTTCTTT CASSPSDRGHTEAFF
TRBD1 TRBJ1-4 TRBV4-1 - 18 TGCGCCAGCAGCGGTTCAGGGGGCGCGAATCCAACTAATGAAAAACTGTTTTTT CASSGSGGANPTNEKLFF
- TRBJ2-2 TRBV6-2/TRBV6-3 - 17 - CASSSSATGADTGELFF
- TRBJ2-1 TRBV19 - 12 TGTGCCAGTAGTATATGGGCGAATGAGCAGTTCTTC CASSIWANEQFF
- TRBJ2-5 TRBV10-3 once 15 TGTGCCATCAGTGAGGCGACTACATCACAAGAGACCCAGTACTTC CAISEATTSQETQYF
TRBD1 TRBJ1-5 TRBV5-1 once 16 TGCGCCAGCAGCTTGGGGGCTACAGGGGAAGGACAGCCCCAGCATTTT CASSLGATGEGQPQHF
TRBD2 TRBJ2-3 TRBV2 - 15 TGTGCCAGCGCCTTCAGTGGGCTAGCGGGGGGGAGGAAGTATTTT CASAFSGLAGGRKYF
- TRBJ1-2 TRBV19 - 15 TGTGCCACCACCATGGATGAGACATCCAACTATGGCTACACCTTC CATTMDETSNYGYTF
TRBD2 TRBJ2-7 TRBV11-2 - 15 TGTGCCACCCGGTACGGGACTAGCGGTTCCTACGAGCAGTACTTC CATRYGTSGSYEQYF
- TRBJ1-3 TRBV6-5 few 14 TGTGCCAGCACAAGGACATACTCTGGAAACACCATATATTTT CASTRTYSGNTIYF
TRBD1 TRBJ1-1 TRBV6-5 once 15 TGTGCCAGCACCTTCTCCCGGGACAGGGGAACTGAAGCTTTCTTT CASTFSRDRGTEAFF
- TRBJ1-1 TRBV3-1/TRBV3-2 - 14 TGTGCCAGCAGCCCGAACAACAGGTACACTGAAGCTTTCTTT CASSPNNRYTEAFF
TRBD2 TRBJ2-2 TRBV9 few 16 TGTGCCAGCAGCGTCTCGGGACTAGCGACAAACGGGGAGCTGTTTTTT CASSVSGLATNGELFF
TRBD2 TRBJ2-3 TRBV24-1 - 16 TGTGCCACCAGTGATTCGGCGGGAGGTATCCCAGATACGCAGTATTTT CATSDSAGGIPDTQYF
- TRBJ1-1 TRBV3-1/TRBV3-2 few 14 TGTGCCAGCAGCCAACAGGGGCGCGTCACTGAAGCTTTCTTT CASSQQGRVTEAFF
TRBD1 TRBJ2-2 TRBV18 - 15 TGTGCCAGCTCACCTGCAGGGGGCCTAAGCGGGGAGCTGTTTTTT CASSPAGGLSGELFF
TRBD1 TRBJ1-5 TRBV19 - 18 TGTGCCAGTAGTGAACTACCCTTTACAGGGGGCGGCGGACAGCCCCAGCATTTT CASSELPFTGGGGQPQHF
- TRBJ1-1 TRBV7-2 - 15 TGTGCCAGCAGCTTAAGCGGGGAAAGGATCGCTGAAGCTTTCTTT CASSLSGERIAEAFF
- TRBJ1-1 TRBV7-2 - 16 TGTGCCAGCAGCTTAGCGGGCGGGAAAATGAACACTGAAGCTTTCTTT CASSLAGGKMNTEAFF
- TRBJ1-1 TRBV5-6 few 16 TGTGCCAGCAGCTTGGCTGGTGGGGGGAGTTACACTGAAGCTTTCTTT CASSLAGGGSYTEAFF